This T cell receptor (beta chain) was identified during a study of Tregs in tolerant kidney transplant recipients (dated by TCRdb to between 2018 and 2020). In terms of the full investigation: TCRbeta sequencing was used in the study to identify donor-specific regulatory T cells before combined kidney and bone marrow transplantation, and the identified cells were then tracked after transplant. Several methods of expanding Tregs specific for an allogeneic donor were compared by TCRbeta repertoire sequencing in a few healthy controls.

Unstimulated Tregs (CD4+CD25+CD127-), CD4+ non-Tregs (CD4+CD25-), CD4 and CD8 cells were FACS-sorted from thawed PBMCs. Blood from healthy controls was obtained either as purchased buffy coats or from healthy volunteers. Healthy control blood was processed to PBMCs with a Ficoll density gradient and then cryopreserved, whereas patient PBMCs were collected both before and after transplant. For this clone: Its antigen is unknown. Within one base of it there is no much larger clone, and no base qualities were kept.

The paper's findings and limits, for the study overall: Because the study included only a small number of patients, the results must be confirmed in larger populations and under other immunosuppression protocols. Although technical replication error seemed to be minimal, the question of biological reproducibility was not addressed directly. Expanding Tregs with activated donor B cells appeared to identify the most biologically relevant and donor-specific TCRbeta repertoire.

For TCRbeta CDR3 sequencing, genomic DNA was extracted from sorted cells using the QIAGEN DNeasy Blood and Tissue Kit. Through immunoSEQ, high-throughput TCRbeta CDR3 sequencing was done commercially, including PCR amplification with internal controls and bias correction. Concerning the study's data processing: Unique productive TCRbeta sequences were defined by CDR3 nucleotide sequence when primers matched and otherwise by CDR3 amino acid sequence together with Vbeta and Jbeta genes. As a correction for sorting error, sequences shared between sorted populations at a frequency ratio of 2:1 or less were discarded, and the remaining shared sequences were assigned to the higher population. A sequence was defined as donor-reactive if the sequence was expanded at least 5-fold in CFSE-low cells compared with unstimulated cells and had a frequency of at least 0.01% in CFSE-low cells. Jensen-Shannon divergence calculated on the top 100 TCRbeta sequences ranked by frequency was used to measure repertoire divergence. For samples with multiple sequencing runs, sorting error was corrected in each run separately before the runs were combined. Sourced from immuneACCESS, this table was stored by TCRdb with only in-frame sequences that have V and J called. A share of the clones is absent; for the studies checked, an unresolved V gene accounts for under half, and the remainder has no known explanation. V, J and clone size are those of that table, while D and trimming were read from the DNA. The sample table holds 110,000 or so clones, of which 92% were seen once. Roughly 0.63% of the sample is in the top ten clones.

This receptor was taken from a human donor in good health. Sequencing was carried out using CD4+ T cells from blood.

The DNA sequence is TGTGCCAGCAGCCCCACACCCGTTGGCAATCAGCCCCAGCATTTT. This is translated as CASSPTPVGNQPQHF. The sequence links TRBV5-4 to TRBJ1-5; the D gene remains uncertain. Reading the germline V gene (reference sequence) gives CDR1 SGHNT and CDR2 YYREEE. V loses 4 bases of germline sequence and J loses 2 bases, and the interval between the two ends is 13 bases. Spanning cysteine to phenylalanine, the CDR3 consists of 15 amino acids. The sequence is cut down to CDR3 DNA, 45 bases in frame from base 1.